This T cell receptor (beta chain) was sequenced during a study of blood T cell repertoires in COVID-19 (dated by TCRdb to 2018 to 2021). For context, the study as a whole: Collaborator samples came from the United States, Italy and Spain and covered acute and convalescent phases of COVID-19. The material from the prospective study consisted of cDNA or gDNA derived from T cells, B-cell-depleted T cells, or PBMCs. Samples were obtained from the ongoing ImmuneRACE study (first 160 participants) and from 1,000 to 1,500 subjects provided by 6 global collaborators. Sample metadata almost always included a de-identified subject ID, COVID-19 status, age in years and sex. The repertoires were released in a freely available public database meant as a resource for research on the immune response to SARS-CoV-2. Where available, HLA class I and class II types were taken from metadata supplied by the sample provider and were not determined by assay-based typing. Subjects who had been exposed to COVID-19, were actively infected with it, or had recovered from it provided the deeply sampled blood TCRbeta repertoires that made up the dataset. Study-wide findings and limitations: Clinical and demographic metadata were provided uncurated, with the amount varying by source and participant.

As regards this clone: Its cognate antigen has yet to be identified. No base qualities exist here, and no much larger clone lies one base off it.

TCRbeta CDR3 regions were amplified from genomic DNA by means of the immunoSEQ Assay, a bias-controlled multiplex PCR. In the source study's methods: The number of nucleated cells in each sample was estimated from the amplification of reference gene primers within the assay. Sequence reads were collapsed and filtered to measure the absolute abundance of every unique TCRbeta CDR3 rearrangement. For each sample, productive Simpson clonality was calculated by taking the square root of Simpson's diversity index across productive rearrangements. Imported from immuneACCESS, the table was reduced by TCRdb to in-frame sequences with V and J called. These copies leave out some clones; in studies compared against another copy, an unresolved V gene accounts for under half, and the cause of the remainder is not known. That table supplies the V and J calls and clone size; D and trimming were determined from the DNA. Recorded for this sample are roughly 33,000 clones; more than 90% of them occurred a single time. About an eighth of the sample is taken by the ten largest.

Each collaborating institution followed its own protocols to collect whole blood in K2EDTA tubes. For TCRbeta analysis, collaborators shipped samples as frozen whole blood, isolated PBMCs, or DNA extracted from either of those sample types. V sheds 0 bases and J sheds 6 bases, leaving 16 bases between their ends. The germline V gene yields SGHDT for CDR1 and YYEEEE for CDR2. The CDR3 spans 16 residues, from the cysteine through the phenylalanine. Only the CDR3 region is kept as DNA, spanning 48 bases read in frame from base 1. Sequencing was done on a sample of peripheral blood. The source of this sequence is a human donor in a cohort sampled during active COVID-19. The sequence links TRBV5-6 to TRBJ2-1; a tentative D match to TRBD2 spans 6 bases. The DNA sequence is given as TGTGCCAGCAGCTTGGGATACAAGCTAGCGAGCAATGAGCAGTTCTTC. This is translated as CASSLGYKLASNEQFF.